This is a list of T cell receptor beta chains from one sample in a study of blood T cell repertoires in COVID-19. Only in-frame clones appear in the TCRdb table, and some are missing; sequencing was by immunoSEQ multiplex PCR. The sample has 130,000 to 150,000 clones, around 80% seen once; the top ten hold 3% to 4.5%. Sample: peripheral blood. All receptors come from a man between 60 and 75 years old with acute or convalescent COVID-19. CDR3s include the opening cysteine and the closing phenylalanine or tryptophan. A D gene is named only where the DNA matches it firmly. Clone size appears in some rows only: once, few, many, or a class for an expanded clone.

j_gene: TRBJ1-2
abundance: -
d_gene: -
v_gene: TRBV7-2
CDR3aa: CASSLDNNYGYTF
CDR3nt: TGTGCCAGCAGCTTAGACAATAACTATGGCTACACCTTC

j_gene: TRBJ1-5
abundance: -
d_gene: -
v_gene: TRBV6-6
CDR3aa: CASSGDGNQPQHF
CDR3nt: TGTGCCAGCAGTGGAGACGGCAATCAGCCCCAGCATTTT

j_gene: TRBJ2-1
abundance: -
d_gene: -
v_gene: TRBV18
CDR3aa: CASSPLRDEQFF
CDR3nt: TGTGCCAGCTCACCACTGCGGGATGAGCAGTTCTTC

j_gene: TRBJ1-1
abundance: -
d_gene: TRBD1
v_gene: TRBV6-5
CDR3aa: CASRGDRDSLGKAFF
CDR3nt: TGTGCCAGCAGGGGAGACAGGGACTCATTAGGCAAAGCTTTCTTT

j_gene: TRBJ1-4
abundance: few
d_gene: -
v_gene: TRBV25-1
CDR3aa: CASSPDPSNEKLFF
CDR3nt: TGTGCCAGCAGTCCAGATCCGTCTAATGAAAAACTGTTTTTT

j_gene: TRBJ1-2
abundance: -
d_gene: TRBD1
v_gene: TRBV5-6
CDR3aa: CASSLGDRVFYGYTF
CDR3nt: TGTGCCAGCAGCTTGGGAGACAGGGTTTTCTATGGCTACACCTTC

j_gene: TRBJ2-2
abundance: -
d_gene: -
v_gene: TRBV11-3
CDR3aa: CASSFTGSGELFF
CDR3nt: TGTGCCAGCAGTTTCACAGGGTCCGGGGAGCTGTTTTTT

j_gene: TRBJ2-7
abundance: -
d_gene: TRBD1
v_gene: TRBV2
CDR3aa: CASRTGTGVYEQYF
CDR3nt: TGTGCCAGTAGAACCGGGACAGGGGTTTACGAGCAGTACTTC

j_gene: TRBJ2-4
abundance: few
d_gene: -
v_gene: TRBV5-4
CDR3aa: CASSLGEGGNIQYF
CDR3nt: TGTGCCAGCAGCTTAGGGGAAGGGGGAAACATTCAGTACTTC

j_gene: TRBJ2-6
abundance: -
d_gene: TRBD1
v_gene: TRBV5-1
CDR3aa: CASSLDRGQGGANVLTF
CDR3nt: TGCGCCAGCAGCCTGGACAGGGGGCAGGGTGGGGCCAACGTCCTGACTTTC

j_gene: TRBJ1-5
abundance: -
d_gene: -
v_gene: TRBV5-1
CDR3aa: CASSVEGVQPQHF
CDR3nt: TGCGCCAGCAGCGTGGAGGGGGTCCAGCCCCAGCATTTT

j_gene: TRBJ2-7
abundance: -
d_gene: TRBD2
v_gene: TRBV19
CDR3aa: CASSIGTSGSYEQYF
CDR3nt: TGTGCCAGTAGTATCGGGACTAGCGGTTCCTACGAGCAGTACTTC

j_gene: TRBJ2-7
abundance: -
d_gene: -
v_gene: TRBV9
CDR3aa: CASSVENNGFYEQYF
CDR3nt: TGTGCCAGCAGCGTAGAGAACAATGGCTTCTACGAGCAGTACTTC

j_gene: TRBJ1-2
abundance: -
d_gene: TRBD1
v_gene: TRBV13
CDR3aa: CASSREGQGMPNYGYTF
CDR3nt: TGTGCCAGCAGCAGGGAGGGACAGGGGATGCCCAACTATGGCTACACCTTC

j_gene: TRBJ1-4
abundance: once
d_gene: -
v_gene: TRBV3-1/TRBV3-2
CDR3aa: CASSQSQGFGEKLFF
CDR3nt: TGTGCCAGCAGCCAAAGCCAGGGATTCGGCGAAAAACTGTTTTTT

j_gene: TRBJ1-1
abundance: -
d_gene: -
v_gene: TRBV15
CDR3aa: CATSLPTQGYTEAFF
CDR3nt: TGTGCCACCAGCTTACCGACCCAGGGGTACACTGAAGCTTTCTTT

j_gene: TRBJ1-1
abundance: once
d_gene: -
v_gene: TRBV25-1
CDR3aa: CASSESVITGTEAFF
CDR3nt: TGTGCCAGCAGTGAATCGGTCATTACAGGAACTGAAGCTTTCTTT

j_gene: TRBJ2-7
abundance: once
d_gene: TRBD2
v_gene: TRBV10-1
CDR3aa: CASSESGLADYEQYF
CDR3nt: TGCGCCAGCAGTGAGTCAGGACTAGCGGATTACGAGCAGTACTTC

j_gene: TRBJ2-5
abundance: -
d_gene: -
v_gene: TRBV2
CDR3aa: CASSRGQQETQYF
CDR3nt: TGTGCCAGCAGTCGCGGACAGCAAGAGACCCAGTACTTC

j_gene: TRBJ2-7
abundance: -
d_gene: -
v_gene: TRBV7-2
CDR3aa: CASSFPGTSKHF
CDR3nt: TGTGCCAGCAGCTTTCCCGGGACATCCAAACACTTC